This TCR beta chain was recorded in a study of OX40 agonist ivuxolimab in advanced cancers. V dropped 5 bases and J dropped 5; count of bases not matched to a gene: 8. Germline V gene sequence: CDR1 SGHRS, CDR2 YFSETQ. The CDR3 extends over 15 amino acids. Here immunoSEQ multiplex PCR was the method, and the copy in TCRdb shows in-frame clones only, minus some. The table includes tens of thousands of clones, less than 85% detected once. Source: CD4+ or CD8+ T cells sorted from blood, taken in a trial of the OX40 agonist ivuxolimab. This sequence originates from an adult with an advanced solid tumor such as melanoma, head and neck, liver or kidney cancer. The chain uses TRBV5-1 and TRBJ2-5; 11 bases line up with TRBD2. CDR3 sequence reads: CASRRSSGRQETQYF. Written as DNA, the CDR3 is TGCGCCAGCAGACGGTCTAGCGGGAGGCAGGAGACCCAGTACTTC.